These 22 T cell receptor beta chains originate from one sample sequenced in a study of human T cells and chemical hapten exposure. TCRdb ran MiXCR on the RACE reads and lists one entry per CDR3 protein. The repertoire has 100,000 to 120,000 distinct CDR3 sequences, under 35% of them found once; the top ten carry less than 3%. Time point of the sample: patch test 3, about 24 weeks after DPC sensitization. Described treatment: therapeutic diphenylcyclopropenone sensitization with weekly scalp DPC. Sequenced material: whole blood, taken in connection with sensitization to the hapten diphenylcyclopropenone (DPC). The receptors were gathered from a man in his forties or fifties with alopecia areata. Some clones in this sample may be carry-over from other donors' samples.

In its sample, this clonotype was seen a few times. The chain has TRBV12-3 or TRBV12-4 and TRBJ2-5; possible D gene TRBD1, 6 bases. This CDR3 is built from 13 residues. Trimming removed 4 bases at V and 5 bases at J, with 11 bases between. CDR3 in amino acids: CASSSLGAETQYF. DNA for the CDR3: TGTGCCAGCAGTTCACTGGGGGCGGAGACCCAGTACTTC.

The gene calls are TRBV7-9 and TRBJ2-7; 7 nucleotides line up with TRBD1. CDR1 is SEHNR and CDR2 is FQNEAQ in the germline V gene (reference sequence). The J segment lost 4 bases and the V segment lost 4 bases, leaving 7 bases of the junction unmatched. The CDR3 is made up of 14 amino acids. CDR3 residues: CASSSGQPIYEQYV. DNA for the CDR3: TGTGCCAGCAGCTCGGGACAGCCCATATACGAGCAGTACGTC.

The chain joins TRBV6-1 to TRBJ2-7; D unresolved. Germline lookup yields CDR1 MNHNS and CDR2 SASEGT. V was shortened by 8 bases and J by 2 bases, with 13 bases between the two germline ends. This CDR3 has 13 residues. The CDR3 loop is CASAVQEAYEQYV. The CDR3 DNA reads TGTGCCAGCGCCGTCCAGGAAGCCTACGAGCAGTACGTC.

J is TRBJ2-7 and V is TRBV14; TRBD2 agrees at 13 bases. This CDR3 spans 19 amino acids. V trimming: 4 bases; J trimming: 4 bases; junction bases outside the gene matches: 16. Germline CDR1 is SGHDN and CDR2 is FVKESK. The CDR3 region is CASSPRPLAGGPVRYEQYV. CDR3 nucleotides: TGTGCCAGCAGCCCGAGACCACTAGCGGGAGGGCCGGTGCGTTACGAGCAGTACGTC.

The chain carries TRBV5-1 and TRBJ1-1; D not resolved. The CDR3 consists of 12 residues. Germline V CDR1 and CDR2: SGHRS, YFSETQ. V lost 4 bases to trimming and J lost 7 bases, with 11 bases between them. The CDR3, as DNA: TGCGCCAGCAGCCGACGGACGGATGAAGCTTTCTTT. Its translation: CASSRRTDEAFF.

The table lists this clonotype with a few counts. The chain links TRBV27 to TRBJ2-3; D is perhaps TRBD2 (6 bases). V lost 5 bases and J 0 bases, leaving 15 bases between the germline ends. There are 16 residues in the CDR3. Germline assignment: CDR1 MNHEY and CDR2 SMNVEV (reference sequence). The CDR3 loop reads CASSSPSSVSTDTQYF. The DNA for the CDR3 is TGTGCCAGCAGTAGTCCCTCTAGCGTTAGCACAGATACGCAGTATTTT.

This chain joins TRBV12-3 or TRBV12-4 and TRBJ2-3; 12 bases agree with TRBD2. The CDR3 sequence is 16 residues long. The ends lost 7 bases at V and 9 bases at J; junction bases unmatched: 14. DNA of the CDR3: TGTGCCAGCACCCAAGGAGTCCTAGCGGGAGGGGAAACGCAGTATTTT. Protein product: CASTQGVLAGGETQYF.

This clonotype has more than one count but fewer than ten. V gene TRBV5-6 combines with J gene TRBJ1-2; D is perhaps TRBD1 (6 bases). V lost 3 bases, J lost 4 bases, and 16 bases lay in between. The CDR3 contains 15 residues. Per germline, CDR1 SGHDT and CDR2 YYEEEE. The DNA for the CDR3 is TGTGCCAGCAGCTCGTACAGGGTTTGGGGCTATGGCTACACCTTC. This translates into CASSSYRVWGYGYTF.

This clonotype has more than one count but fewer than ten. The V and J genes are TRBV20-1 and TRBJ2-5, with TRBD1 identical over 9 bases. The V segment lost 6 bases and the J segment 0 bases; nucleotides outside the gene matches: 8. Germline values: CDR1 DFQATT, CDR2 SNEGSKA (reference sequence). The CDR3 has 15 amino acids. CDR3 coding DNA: TGCAGTGCAATGGGGGGGACAGGGCACCAAGAGACCCAGTACTTC. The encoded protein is CSAMGGTGHQETQYF.

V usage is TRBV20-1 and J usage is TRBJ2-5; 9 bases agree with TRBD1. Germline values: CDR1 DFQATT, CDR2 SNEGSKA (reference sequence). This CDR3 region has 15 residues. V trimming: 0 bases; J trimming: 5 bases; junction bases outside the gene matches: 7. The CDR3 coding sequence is TGCAGTGCTAGAGATCCCGGACAGGGGTATGAGACCCAGTACTTC. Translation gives CSARDPGQGYETQYF.

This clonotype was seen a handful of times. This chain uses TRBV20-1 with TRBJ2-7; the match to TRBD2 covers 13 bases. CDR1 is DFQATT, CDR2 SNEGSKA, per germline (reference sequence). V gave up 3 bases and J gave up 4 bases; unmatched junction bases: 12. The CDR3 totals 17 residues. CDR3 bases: TGCAGTGCTAGTGGACCGCCCGGGACTAGCGGGGCATACGAGCAGTACTTC. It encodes CSASGPPGTSGAYEQYF.

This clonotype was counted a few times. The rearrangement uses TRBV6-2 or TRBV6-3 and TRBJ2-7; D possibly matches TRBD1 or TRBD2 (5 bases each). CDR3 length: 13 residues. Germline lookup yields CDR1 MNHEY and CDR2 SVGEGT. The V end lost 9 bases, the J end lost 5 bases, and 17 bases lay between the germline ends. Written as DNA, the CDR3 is TGTGCCAGTGTCTCCGGGACGACCCACGAGCAGTACGTC. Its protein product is CASVSGTTHEQYV.

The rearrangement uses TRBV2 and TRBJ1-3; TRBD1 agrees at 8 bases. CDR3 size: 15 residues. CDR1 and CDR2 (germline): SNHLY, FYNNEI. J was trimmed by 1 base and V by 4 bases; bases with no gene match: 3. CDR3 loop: CASSGRTGSGNTIYF. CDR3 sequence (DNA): TGTGCCAGCAGTGGGCGGACAGGGTCTGGAAACACCATATATTTT.

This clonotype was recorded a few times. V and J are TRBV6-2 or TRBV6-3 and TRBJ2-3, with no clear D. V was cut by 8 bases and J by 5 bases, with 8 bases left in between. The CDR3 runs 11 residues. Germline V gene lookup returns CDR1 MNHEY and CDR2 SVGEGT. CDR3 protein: CASGFGDTQYF. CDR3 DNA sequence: TGTGCCAGCGGGTTTGGAGATACGCAGTATTTT.

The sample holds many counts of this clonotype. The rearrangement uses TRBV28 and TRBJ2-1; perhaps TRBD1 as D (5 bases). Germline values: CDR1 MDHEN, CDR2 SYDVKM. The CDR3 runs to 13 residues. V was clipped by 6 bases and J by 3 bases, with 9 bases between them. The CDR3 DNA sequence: TGTGCCAGCAGGGACATCTTCTACAATGAGCAGTTCTTC. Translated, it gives CASRDIFYNEQFF.

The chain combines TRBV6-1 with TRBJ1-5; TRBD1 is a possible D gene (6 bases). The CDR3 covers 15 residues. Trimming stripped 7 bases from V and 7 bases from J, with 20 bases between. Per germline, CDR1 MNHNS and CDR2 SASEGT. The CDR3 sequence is CASKNGQGPSQPQHF. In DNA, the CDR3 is TGTGCCAGCAAGAACGGCCAGGGGCCCTCCCAGCCCCAGCATTTT.

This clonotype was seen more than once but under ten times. CDR3 loop: CASSPRTGNGYTF. The CDR3 DNA reads TGTGCCAGCAGCCCACGGACAGGGAACGGCTACACCTTC. The chain combines TRBV7-9 with TRBJ1-2, with TRBD1 matching over 8 bases. The CDR3 covers 13 residues. Losses at the gene ends were 5 bases for V and 8 bases for J; bases not matched to a gene: 7. Germline CDR1 reads SEHNR; CDR2 reads FQNEAQ (reference sequence).

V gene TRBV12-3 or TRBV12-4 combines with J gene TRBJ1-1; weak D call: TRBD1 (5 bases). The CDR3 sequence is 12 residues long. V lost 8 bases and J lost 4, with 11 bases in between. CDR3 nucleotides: TGTGCCAGCTATTCGGGGGGCACTGAAGCTTTCTTT. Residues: CASYSGGTEAFF.

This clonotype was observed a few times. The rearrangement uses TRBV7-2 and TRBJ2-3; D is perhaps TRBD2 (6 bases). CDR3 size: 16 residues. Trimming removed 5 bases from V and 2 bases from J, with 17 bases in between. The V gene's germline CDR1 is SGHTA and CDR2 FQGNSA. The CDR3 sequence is CASSLTLAAFTDTQYF. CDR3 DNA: TGTGCCAGCAGCCTCACCTTAGCGGCATTCACAGATACGCAGTATTTT.

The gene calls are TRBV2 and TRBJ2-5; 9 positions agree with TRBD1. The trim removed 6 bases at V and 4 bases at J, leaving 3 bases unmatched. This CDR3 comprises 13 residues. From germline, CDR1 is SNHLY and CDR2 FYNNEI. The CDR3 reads CASSGQGLETQYF. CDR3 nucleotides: TGTGCCAGCAGCGGACAGGGGTTAGAGACCCAGTACTTC.

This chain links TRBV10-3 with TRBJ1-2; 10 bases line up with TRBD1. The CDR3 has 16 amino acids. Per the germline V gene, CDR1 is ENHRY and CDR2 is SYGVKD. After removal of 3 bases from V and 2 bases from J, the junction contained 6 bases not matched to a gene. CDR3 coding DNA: TGTGCCATCAGTGAACGAGACAGGGGGCCCAACTATGGCTACACCTTC. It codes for CAISERDRGPNYGYTF.

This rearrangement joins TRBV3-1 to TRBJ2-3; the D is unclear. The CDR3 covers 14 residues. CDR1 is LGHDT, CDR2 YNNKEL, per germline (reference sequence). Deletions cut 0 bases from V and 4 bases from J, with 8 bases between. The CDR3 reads CASSQDRVADTQYF. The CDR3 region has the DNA TGTGCCAGCAGCCAAGATAGGGTGGCAGATACGCAGTATTTT.